One and the same sample provided the 23 T cell receptor beta chains below, sequenced in a study of T cell responses to AZD1222 COVID-19 vaccine. Using immunoSEQ multiplex PCR, the repertoire was profiled, and TCRdb retains in-frame clones only, with some absent. The sample consists of around 150,000 clones, more than 85% of them appearing once. Sequenced here: peripheral blood, sampled on day 0 of AZD1222 vaccination. All receptors come from an adult in good health.

The chain is built from TRBV28 and TRBJ1-6, with unresolved D. The germline gives CDR1 MDHEN, CDR2 SYDVKM. The V gene lost 5 bases and the J gene lost 4 bases, with 12 bases spanning the gap. This CDR3 is 15 amino acids long. CDR3 sequence reads: CASSPMASYNSPLHF. CDR3 sequence (DNA): TGTGCCAGCAGTCCGATGGCCAGTTATAATTCACCCCTCCACTTT.

The chain joins TRBV7-2 to TRBJ1-5; the match to TRBD1 covers 9 bases. The CDR3 consists of 15 residues. Germline V gene data show CDR1 as SGHTA and CDR2 as FQGNSA. V gave up 6 bases and J gave up 4 bases; unmatched junction bases: 7. CDR3: CASSYPGTGNQPQHF. In DNA, the CDR3 is TGTGCCAGCAGTTATCCCGGGACAGGGAATCAGCCCCAGCATTTT. Full variable domain (missing parts from reference TRBV7-2 and TRBJ1-5): GAGVSQSPSNKVTEKGKDVELRCDPISGHTALYWYRQSLGQGLEFLIYFQGNSAPDKSGLPSDRFSAERTGGSVSTLTIQRTQQEDSAVYLCASSYPGTGNQPQHFGDGTRLSIL.

The chain links TRBV2 to TRBJ1-4; D is unresolved. This CDR3 has 13 residues. The germline gives CDR1 SNHLY, CDR2 FYNNEI. V shed 7 bases and J shed 6 bases, with 12 bases lying between them. The CDR3 DNA is TGTGCCAGCAAAGGCGGATTGGATGAAAAACTGTTTTTT. This codes for CASKGGLDEKLFF.

The chain has TRBV7-9 and TRBJ2-7, with D tentatively TRBD1 or TRBD2 (6 bases each). Germline CDR1 and CDR2: SEHNR and FQNEAQ (reference sequence). Trimming shortened V by 4 bases and J by 6 bases, and 19 bases separated the two germline ends. CDR3 size: 15 residues. CDR3 in DNA: TGTGCCAGCAGCTACGGGGATGGGGGGCCGGGCGAGCAGTACTTC. Amino acids: CASSYGDGGPGEQYF.

The chain is built from TRBV5-6 and TRBJ1-1; D gene unclear. V was pared by 1 base and J by 1 base, with 11 bases between. This CDR3 contains 15 residues. The germline gives CDR1 SGHDT, CDR2 YYEEEE. CDR3 coding DNA: TGTGCCAGCAGCTTGTTCCGGGGAGCGAACACTGAAGCTTTCTTT. This encodes CASSLFRGANTEAFF. The entire variable domain, with the rest obtained from reference TRBV5-6 and TRBJ1-1, is as follows: DAGVTQSPTHLIKTRGQQVTLRCSPKSGHDTVSWYQQALGQGPQFIFQYYEEEERQRGNFPDRFSGHQFPNYSSELNVNALLLGDSALYLCASSLFRGANTEAFFGQGTRLTVV.

The chain links TRBV24-1 to TRBJ2-5; D not certain. Trimming shortened V by 10 bases and J by 2 bases, and 10 bases separated the two germline ends. Germline-derived CDR1 and CDR2 are KGHDR and SFDVKD. This CDR3 is built from 12 residues. The CDR3 spells CATAGPQETQYF. CDR3 DNA sequence: TGTGCCACTGCCGGACCTCAAGAGACCCAGTACTTC.

V gene TRBV30 combines with J gene TRBJ2-6; D not resolved. Germline assignment: CDR1 GTSNPN and CDR2 SVGIG (reference sequence). The V end lost 2 bases, the J end lost 0 bases, and 8 bases lay between the germline ends. This CDR3 has 15 amino acids. The CDR3 sequence: CAWSPLRSGANVLTF. CDR3 coding DNA: TGTGCCTGGAGTCCTCTACGCTCTGGGGCCAACGTCCTGACTTTC. Full variable domain (missing parts from reference TRBV30 and TRBJ2-6): SQTIHQWPATLVQPVGSPLSLECTVEGTSNPNLYWYRQAAGRGLQLLFYSVGIGQISSEVPQNLSASRPQDRQFILSSKKLLLSDSGFYLCAWSPLRSGANVLTFGAGSRLTVL.

V and J are TRBV5-4 and TRBJ1-4; 8 positions match TRBD1. Trimming at V came to 4 bases and at J to 7 bases, leaving 6 bases not matched to a gene. This CDR3 region has 14 residues. Per the germline V gene, CDR1 is SGHNT and CDR2 is YYREEE (reference sequence). The CDR3 DNA follows: TGTGCCAGCAGCCAGGGGGCGGATTTTGAAAAACTGTTTTTT. Translated: CASSQGADFEKLFF.

The chain is built from TRBV19 and TRBJ2-1; 8 nucleotides match TRBD1. Germline V gene data show CDR1 as LNHDA and CDR2 as SQIVND (reference sequence). The CDR3 covers 13 residues. Germline trimming cut 5 bases from V and 10 bases from J; bases unmatched to any gene: 7. The CDR3 here is CASSLQGVGEQFF. The CDR3 DNA follows: TGTGCCAGTAGTTTACAGGGGGTTGGGGAGCAGTTCTTC.

In nucleotides, the CDR3 is TGTGCCAGCAGCGTAGCGGAACAGTCGTCAGATACGCAGTATTTT. This encodes CASSVAEQSSDTQYF. The chain employs TRBV9 and TRBJ2-3; D gene ambiguous. Germline CDR1 reads SGDLS; CDR2 reads YYNGEE. V lost 0 bases and J 4 bases, leaving 12 bases between the germline ends. The CDR3 runs to 15 residues.

This clone appeared once. The J gene is TRBJ2-1, the V gene TRBV6-5; TRBD1 matches 8 bases. The CDR3 runs to 11 residues. Germline CDR1 is MNHEY and CDR2 is SVGAGI. V was clipped by 10 bases and J by 13 bases; unmatched bases: 9. CDR3 bases: TGTGCCACCCACAGGGGGAACTCCCAGTTCTTC. Residues: CATHRGNSQFF.

J is TRBJ2-5 and V is TRBV9; D is uncertain. The CDR3 length is 15 residues. Germline CDR1 is SGDLS and CDR2 is YYNGEE. V lost 6 bases, J lost 4 bases, and 19 bases lay in between. CDR3 coding DNA: TGTGCCAGCAAGAGGAGCGTCGAGGACGGAGAGACCCAGTACTTC. Its translation is CASKRSVEDGETQYF.

The J gene is TRBJ1-1, the V gene TRBV6-1, with TRBD1 matching over 7 bases. Germline V gene lookup returns CDR1 MNHNS and CDR2 SASEGT. After removal of 3 bases from V and 5 bases from J, the junction contained 3 bases not matched to a gene. The CDR3 runs to 13 residues. The CDR3 nucleotides are TGTGCCAGCAGTGACCGACAGGGAACTGAAGCTTTCTTT. This gives the protein CASSDRQGTEAFF.

This chain uses TRBV9 with TRBJ1-2, with D perhaps TRBD1 (5 bases). The CDR3 consists of 14 residues. Trimming took off 0 bases at V and 3 bases at J, with 9 bases between the two ends. Germline-derived CDR1 and CDR2 are SGDLS and YYNGEE. The DNA for the CDR3 is TGTGCCAGCAGCGTAGCTGGAGGGGACTATGGCTACACCTTC. Protein product: CASSVAGGDYGYTF.

The CDR3 region is CASSEARAYTEAFF. The DNA for the CDR3 is TGTGCCAGCAGTGAAGCGCGGGCCTACACTGAAGCTTTCTTT. The rearrangement links TRBV2 to TRBJ1-1; D gene ambiguous. The V gene lost 0 bases and the J gene lost 3 bases, with 8 bases spanning the gap. Germline V gene sequence: CDR1 SNHLY, CDR2 FYNNEI. The CDR3 has 14 amino acids.

This clone was seen once. This chain connects TRBV21-1 to TRBJ1-5; TRBD1, the table's D call, was not compared with the DNA. TRBV21-1 is given as a pseudogene. This CDR3 is 16 amino acids long. CDR3 DNA sequence: TGTGCCAGCCGAGTGGACAGGGGGTTATATGTAGGGCCCCAGCATTTT. Its translation: CASRVDRGLYVGPQHF.

The rearrangement joins TRBV5-8 to TRBJ2-3; no clear D. The V and J ends lost 1 base and 4 bases respectively, with 10 bases between them. This CDR3 contains 14 residues. CDR1 SGHTS and CDR2 YDEGEE come from the germline V gene. CDR3 sequence (DNA): TGTGCCAGCAGCTTGATTTCAGGTTCAGATACGCAGTATTTT. It codes for CASSLISGSDTQYF.

The chain employs TRBV7-3 and TRBJ2-7; possible D gene TRBD2, 6 bases. V dropped 3 bases and J dropped 6 bases, with 9 bases sitting between them. Germline lookup yields CDR1 SGHTA and CDR2 FQGTGA. The CDR3 runs 12 residues. The CDR3 sequence is CASSFLGGEQYF. CDR3 bases: TGTGCCAGCAGCTTTTTGGGGGGCGAGCAGTACTTC. Filled out from reference TRBV7-3 and TRBJ2-7, the complete variable domain reads GAGVSQTPSNKVTEKGKYVELRCDPISGHTALYWYRQSLGQGPEFLIYFQGTGAADDSGLPNDRFFAVRPEGSVSTLKIQRTERGDSAVYLCASSFLGGEQYFGPGTRLTVT.

The genes are TRBV12-3 or TRBV12-4 and TRBJ1-5; D is undetermined. This CDR3 has 13 amino acids. V dropped 2 bases and J dropped 4 bases, with 6 bases sitting between them. The CDR3 here is CASSLWENQPQHF. CDR3 DNA: TGTGCCAGCAGTTTATGGGAAAATCAGCCCCAGCATTTT.

A remark on this clone: At the DNA level, this CDR3 is encoded by other sequences in the same sample as well. This chain connects TRBV7-3 to TRBJ2-2; D is uncertain. Germline V gives CDR1 SGHTA, CDR2 FQGTGA. V was trimmed by 5 bases and J by 2 bases, leaving 3 bases between them. The CDR3 is made up of 12 amino acids. CDR3 in DNA: TGTGCCAGCAGCCTCAACACCGGGGAGCTGTTTTTT. Translated, it gives CASSLNTGELFF.

The chain couples TRBV27 to TRBJ1-6; 7 nucleotides align to TRBD1. Germline CDR1 reads MNHEY; CDR2 reads SMNVEV (reference sequence). The CDR3 is made up of 18 amino acids. The V and J ends lost 6 bases and 10 bases, in that order; junction bases with no gene match: 21. The CDR3 DNA is TGTGCCAGCAGCTCCCTTGCTTTCAAGGGACAGAGGAGATCACCCCTCCACTTT. Translating it yields CASSSLAFKGQRRSPLHF.

The genes are TRBV10-1 and TRBJ2-3, with D possibly TRBD2 on 6 matching bases. In germline, CDR1 is WNHNN, CDR2 SYGVQD (reference sequence). The V end lost 8 bases, the J end lost 2 bases, and 14 bases lay between the germline ends. The CDR3 contains 14 residues. CDR3 amino acids: CASSEGGATDTQYF. The DNA for the CDR3 is TGCGCCAGCTCCGAAGGAGGGGCCACAGATACGCAGTATTTT.

The rearrangement links TRBV6-6 to TRBJ1-3; no reliable D call. Trimming removed 0 bases from V and 3 bases from J, with 12 bases in between. The CDR3 runs to 16 residues. Germline V gives CDR1 MNHNY, CDR2 SVGAGI (reference sequence). The CDR3 spells CASSYSNLNDGNTIYF. In nucleotides, the CDR3 is TGTGCCAGCAGTTACTCCAACCTAAATGATGGAAACACCATATATTTT.